A selection of T cell receptor beta chains follows, all from one sample in a study of cytomegalovirus exposure and HLA in healthy donors. This table comes from immunoSEQ multiplex PCR, and its TCRdb copy is limited to in-frame clones, with some not included. The sample lists some 67,000 clones, approximately 92% occurring once. The sequencing input was PBMCs. These receptors originate from a woman under 40 in good health and CMV-seropositive. Each CDR3 is given with its conserved first and last residue. A D gene is named only where the DNA matches it firmly. Clone size, where shown, is once, few, many, or a class for clones that have expanded.

>TRBD2|few|TRBJ2-5|TRBV27
TGTGCCAGCAGTTTGCGGGGGTTGGAGACCCAGTACTTC
CASSLRGLETQYF
>NA|once|TRBJ2-7|TRBV27
TGTGCCAGCAGTTTTCGGGGTCCCTACGAGCAGTACTTC
CASSFRGPYEQYF
>NA|NA|TRBJ2-3|TRBV27
TGTGCCAGCACCCACGTCCTGGACAATCTGGGTACGCAGTATTTT
CASTHVLDNLGTQYF
>TRBD2|NA|TRBJ2-5|TRBV28
TGTGCCAGCAGTCCGCCCCACCAACGGGGGGAGCAGTACTTC
CASSPPHQRGEQYF
>TRBD1|NA|TRBJ2-7|TRBV27
TGTGCCAGCAGTTCCCCGGGACAGGTGTACGAGCAGTACTTC
CASSSPGQVYEQYF
>NA|NA|TRBJ2-5|TRBV6-4
TGTGCCAGCAGTGATCCCAGGGGCTACCCTATCGTGCAGTACTTC
CASSDPRGYPIVQYF
>NA|NA|TRBJ2-2|TRBV7-6
TGTGCCAGCTCCGAGGAGGAGCTGTTTTTT
CASSEEELFF
>NA|NA|TRBJ1-3|TRBV30
TGTGCCTGGAGTGTACAGGGTTTTGGAAACACCATATATTTT
CAWSVQGFGNTIYF
>TRBD2|NA|TRBJ2-3|TRBV28
TGTGCCAGCAGTTCTCCCGGGACTAGCAGAACAGATACGCAGTATTTT
CASSSPGTSRTDTQYF
>NA|NA|TRBJ1-6|TRBV12-2
TGTGCAAGTCGCTCCAATACGTTGCGGGCCGAAAATTCACCCCTCCACTTT
CASRSNTLRAENSPLHF
>NA|NA|TRBJ2-7|TRBV9
TGTGCCAGCAGCGTAGATCAGCGGCACTACGAGCAGTACTTC
CASSVDQRHYEQYF
>TRBD2|NA|TRBJ2-5|TRBV7-9
TGTGCCAGCAGCTTTGGGAGAGCGGGAGTTGGAGAGACCCAGTACTTC
CASSFGRAGVGETQYF
>NA|NA|TRBJ1-2|TRBV28
TGTGCCAGCAGTTTATGGGGAGGGTTCGGCTACACCTTC
CASSLWGGFGYTF
>NA|NA|TRBJ2-5|TRBV5-1
TGCGCCAGCAGCTTGAGGGCAGGGGCAAGAGAAACCCAGTACTTC
CASSLRAGARETQYF
>NA|NA|TRBJ2-7|TRBV2
TGTGCCAGCAGTGTATGGCGGGACCCCTACGAGCAGTACTTC
CASSVWRDPYEQYF